Ten or more counts support the clone carrying this TCR beta chain. Its antigen is undetermined. This specimen comes from a study of tumor-infiltrating lymphocytes in primary liver carcinoma. Overall study context: Patients of both sexes were 30 to 69 years old.

Unsorted whole blood supplied the blood RNA, and germline DNA was isolated too. Patients were treatment-naive with chronic HBV infection. TCR beta cDNA was made from 450 to 500 ng total RNA with a constant-region primer. Nested multiplex PCR, run for three rounds with slightly modified ARM-PCR, yielded TCR beta libraries. The first two PCR rounds used TRBV1-TRBV30 forward primers with a C-beta reverse primer, 10 cycles each. TCRdb redid the calling of the multiplex PCR reads with MiXCR, one entry per CDR3 protein. The data hold hundreds of thousands of distinct CDR3 sequences, with about three fifths observed a single time. Broader study findings: Relative to blood, tumors carried a significantly larger fraction of the repertoire in their top 250 clones (p = 0.039).

The J segment lost 1 base and the V segment lost 1 base, leaving 6 bases of the junction unmatched. The length of the CDR3 is 16 residues. Germline CDR1 is SGHAT and CDR2 is FQNNGV. The sequence was collected from a woman in her thirties with primary liver carcinoma and hepatitis B virus infection. The specimen was peripheral blood. This rearrangement joins TRBV11-2 to TRBJ2-7; TRBD2 matches 8 bases. CDR3 sequence: CASSLVPAGDSYEQYF. The CDR3 nucleotides are TGTGCCAGCAGCTTAGTCCCAGCGGGGGATTCCTACGAGCAGTACTTC.